One and the same sample provided the 25 T cell receptor beta chains below, sequenced in a study of cytomegalovirus exposure and HLA in healthy donors. The PCR had 60 Vbeta and 13 Jbeta primers. Here immunoSEQ multiplex PCR was the method, and the copy in TCRdb shows in-frame clones only, minus some. The sample lists 150,000 or so clones, 73% occurring once. Sequencing was carried out using PBMCs. These receptors all come from a young woman in good health and CMV-seronegative.

The chain carries TRBV11-3 and TRBJ1-1, with D uncertain. The CDR3 has 15 amino acids. Germline V CDR1 and CDR2: SGHNT, YENEEA. V shed 3 bases and J shed 5 bases, with 16 bases lying between them. In DNA, the CDR3 is TGTGCCAGCAGCTTGGTTCAATCGGGGAGTACTGAAGCTTTCTTT. Protein product: CASSLVQSGSTEAFF.

The J gene is TRBJ1-1, the V gene TRBV28; no firm D call. From germline, CDR1 is MDHEN and CDR2 SYDVKM. The CDR3 length is 17 residues. V gave up 1 base and J gave up 1 base, with 16 bases separating them. The CDR3 DNA follows: TGTGCCAGCAGTTTATACGCCAGCGTAACATGGAACACTGAAGCTTTCTTT. Amino acids: CASSLYASVTWNTEAFF.

The V call is TRBV5-4, the J call TRBJ2-1, with TRBD2 as a possible D gene (6 bases). CDR3 length: 12 residues. Trimming shortened V by 2 bases and J by 8 bases, and 8 bases separated the two germline ends. Germline values: CDR1 SGHNT, CDR2 YYREEE (reference sequence). This chain's CDR3 is CASSFQRDEQFF. DNA for the CDR3: TGTGCCAGCAGCTTCCAGCGGGATGAGCAGTTCTTC.

The CDR3 sequence is CASSITGVNTEAFF. The CDR3 DNA is TGTGCCAGTAGTATTACAGGTGTGAACACTGAAGCTTTCTTT. This chain uses TRBV19 with TRBJ1-1, with D possibly matching TRBD1 (5 bases). V was cut by 3 bases and J by 0 bases, with 8 bases left in between. In germline, CDR1 is LNHDA, CDR2 SQIVND (reference sequence). The CDR3 extends over 14 amino acids. The variable domain in full, with the rest retrieved from reference TRBV19 and TRBJ1-1, is DGGITQSPKYLFRKEGQNVTLSCEQNLNHDAMYWYRQDPGQGLRLIYYSQIVNDFQKGDIAEGYSVSREKKESFPLTVTSAQKNPTAFYLCASSITGVNTEAFFGQGTRLTVV.

This clone was observed a single time. V gene TRBV7-2 combines with J gene TRBJ2-5; D remains ambiguous. Germline-derived CDR1 and CDR2 are SGHTA and FQGNSA. This CDR3 spans 14 amino acids. V was pared by 0 bases and J by 2 bases, with 7 bases between. CDR3 amino acids: CASSLAHWQETQYF. The CDR3 DNA sequence: TGTGCCAGCAGCTTAGCGCACTGGCAAGAGACCCAGTACTTC.

The chain has TRBV5-6 and TRBJ1-6; D remains ambiguous. V was cut by 0 bases and J by 0 bases, with 4 bases left in between. The CDR3 covers 15 residues. Germline CDR1 and CDR2: SGHDT and YYEEEE. CDR3 DNA: TGTGCCAGCAGCTTGGAGAGCTCCTATAATTCACCCCTCCACTTT. Its protein product is CASSLESSYNSPLHF.

This clone was found a few times. The chain couples TRBV19 to TRBJ1-1; D is perhaps TRBD1 (6 bases). The CDR3 loop spans 13 amino acids. Germline V lookup: CDR1 LNHDA, CDR2 SQIVND (reference sequence). The V gene lost 11 bases and the J gene lost 1 base, with 14 bases spanning the gap. CDR3 amino acids: CACHGQPNTEAFF. Written as DNA, the CDR3 is TGTGCCTGCCACGGACAGCCGAACACTGAAGCTTTCTTT.

In the case of this clone: Other nucleotide sequences in the sample specify the same CDR3. The chain is built from TRBV28 and TRBJ2-7; TRBD2 is a possible D gene (5 bases). This CDR3 is built from 13 residues. The V gene lost 2 bases and the J gene lost 3 bases, with 8 bases spanning the gap. CDR1 is MDHEN and CDR2 is SYDVKM in the germline V gene. CDR3 amino acids: CASSLGRGYEQYF. The CDR3 region has the DNA TGTGCCAGCAGTTTAGGACGGGGCTACGAGCAGTACTTC. Using reference TRBV28 and TRBJ2-7 for the parts outside the CDR3, the full variable domain is DVKVTQSSRYLVKRTGEKVFLECVQDMDHENMFWYRQDPGLGLRLIYFSYDVKMKEKGDIPEGYSVSREKKERFSLILESASTNQTSMYLCASSLGRGYEQYFGPGTRLTVT.

The chain links TRBV7-2 to TRBJ2-1, with TRBD2 matching over 7 bases. This CDR3 contains 12 residues. V lost 11 bases to trimming and J lost 7 bases; unmatched junction nucleotides: 8. CDR1 and CDR2 from the germline V gene are SGHTA and FQGNSA. DNA for the CDR3: TGTGCCGGGAGGGACTTCTTGAATGAGCAGTTCTTC. It yields the protein CAGRDFLNEQFF.

This sequence joins TRBV6-5 and TRBJ1-1; 7 positions match TRBD1. Unmatched junction bases numbered 6, after V lost 4 bases and J lost 1 base. CDR3 length equals 15 residues. Germline values: CDR1 MNHEY, CDR2 SVGAGI. The CDR3 sequence is CASSSLTGQNTEAFF. CDR3 DNA sequence: TGTGCCAGCAGTTCCTTGACAGGGCAGAACACTGAAGCTTTCTTT.

The chain links TRBV4-3 to TRBJ2-2, with TRBD1 matching over 9 bases. Germline CDR1 and CDR2: LGHNA and YSLEER. The CDR3 has 18 amino acids. V lost 2 bases, J lost 1 base, and 8 bases stayed unmatched. The DNA of the CDR3 is TGCGCCAGCAGCCAATTCCGCCCGGGACAGGGGAACACCGGGGAGCTGTTTTTT. It is translated as CASSQFRPGQGNTGELFF.

V usage is TRBV5-1 and J usage is TRBJ2-2; possible D gene TRBD2, 6 bases. The CDR3 runs 15 residues. CDR1 is SGHRS, CDR2 YFSETQ, per germline. V was cut by 2 bases and J by 2 bases, with 10 bases left in between. CDR3 region: CASSLYSGNTGELFF. The CDR3 DNA is TGCGCCAGCAGCTTATATAGCGGAAACACCGGGGAGCTGTTTTTT.

The chain couples TRBV19 to TRBJ2-2; TRBD1 matches at 7 bases. Germline values: CDR1 LNHDA, CDR2 SQIVND (reference sequence). The CDR3 sequence is 14 residues long. V lost 7 bases, J lost 1 base, and 3 bases stayed unmatched. The CDR3 here is CASTRTGNTGELFF. The CDR3 nucleotides read TGTGCCAGTACCAGGACAGGGAACACCGGGGAGCTGTTTTTT.

The chain uses TRBV27 and TRBJ1-5; the match to TRBD1 covers 7 bases. J was trimmed by 6 bases and V by 2 bases; bases with no gene match: 7. Germline loops: CDR1 MNHEY, CDR2 SMNVEV (reference sequence). The CDR3 has 15 amino acids. CDR3 in DNA: TGTGCCAGCAGTTTAAGTACGGAGGGGGCTCAGCCCCAGCATTTT. This codes for CASSLSTEGAQPQHF.

This rearrangement joins TRBV29-1 to TRBJ1-1; D ambiguous. Trimming left V 6 bases short and J 6 bases short, with 8 bases between. CDR1 SQVTM and CDR2 ANQGSEA come from the germline V gene. CDR3 length equals 10 residues. The CDR3: CSVVGAEAFF. The CDR3 DNA follows: TGCAGCGTGGTGGGCGCTGAAGCTTTCTTT.

The chain couples TRBV7-9 to TRBJ2-7; weak D call: TRBD1 (6 bases). V dropped 3 bases and J dropped 4 bases, with 13 bases sitting between them. Germline V gives CDR1 SEHNR, CDR2 FQNEAQ (reference sequence). The CDR3 loop spans 14 amino acids. The CDR3 DNA reads as TGTGCCAGCAGCTTTAAAGACAGGCCTTACGAGCAGTACTTC. This codes for CASSFKDRPYEQYF.

The genes are TRBV5-1 and TRBJ1-1; TRBD1 matches at 8 bases. V lost 0 bases, J lost 4 bases, and 5 bases stayed unmatched. The CDR3 loop spans 15 amino acids. CDR1 and CDR2 (germline): SGHRS, YFSETQ. In DNA form, the CDR3 reads TGCGCCAGCAGCTTGGTGGACAGGGAAGGCACTGAAGCTTTCTTT. Amino acid sequence: CASSLVDREGTEAFF. Supplemented by reference TRBV5-1 and TRBJ1-1, the full variable domain reads KAGVTQTPRYLIKTRGQQVTLSCSPISGHRSVSWYQQTPGQGLQFLFEYFSETQRNKGNFPGRFSGRQFSNSRSEMNVSTLELGDSALYLCASSLVDREGTEAFFGQGTRLTVV.

The rearrangement joins TRBV28 to TRBJ2-7; 8 bases are a match to TRBD2. Trimming at V came to 2 bases and at J to 5 bases, leaving 2 bases not matched to a gene. CDR3 length: 13 amino acids. The germline CDR1 and CDR2 sequences are MDHEN and SYDVKM. The CDR3 nucleotides read TGTGCCAGCAGTTTAGCAGCGGGGGACGAGCAGTACTTC. This codes for CASSLAAGDEQYF.

This clone was seen a handful of times. The rearrangement links TRBV5-4 to TRBJ1-1; TRBD1 aligns across 9 bases. V was clipped by 2 bases and J by 1 base; unmatched bases: 6. This CDR3 region has 16 residues. CDR1 is SGHNT and CDR2 is YYREEE in the germline V gene (reference sequence). The CDR3 sequence: CASSFSPGQGNTEAFF. The DNA of the CDR3 is TGTGCCAGCAGCTTCTCGCCGGGACAGGGGAACACTGAAGCTTTCTTT.

CDR3 DNA sequence: TGTGCCAGCAGCTATCCCCGGGACAGCTCCCAAGAGACCCAGTACTTC. It specifies CASSYPRDSSQETQYF. J is TRBJ2-5 and V is TRBV7-9, with TRBD1 identical over 7 bases. V was clipped by 4 bases and J by 1 base; unmatched bases: 9. The CDR3 spans 16 residues. Per germline, CDR1 SEHNR and CDR2 FQNEAQ (reference sequence).

This sequence joins TRBV5-1 and TRBJ2-7; D might be TRBD1 (5 bases). The CDR3 extends over 15 amino acids. The germline CDR1 and CDR2 sequences are SGHRS and YFSETQ. The germline V and J ends were trimmed by 0 bases and 2 bases, with 12 bases remaining between them. CDR3 sequence: CASSLVQGSPYEQYF. The CDR3 DNA is TGCGCCAGCAGCTTGGTGCAGGGCAGCCCCTACGAGCAGTACTTC.

This chain uses TRBV11-2 with TRBJ2-7; 8 bases fit TRBD1. The CDR3 contains 15 residues. Germline values: CDR1 SGHAT, CDR2 FQNNGV. J was trimmed by 1 base and V by 5 bases; bases with no gene match: 7. The CDR3 bases are TGTGCCAGCAGCGTGGGACAGGCCTTTTCCTACGAGCAGTACTTC. Residues: CASSVGQAFSYEQYF.

Only a few counts were recorded for this clone. This rearrangement joins TRBV27 to TRBJ1-2; 11 bases are a match to TRBD1. This CDR3 is built from 14 residues. The germline gives CDR1 MNHEY, CDR2 SMNVEV (reference sequence). Trimming at V came to 6 bases and at J to 11 bases, leaving 11 bases not matched to a gene. The CDR3: CASSPGQGVILYTF. CDR3 nucleotide sequence: TGTGCCAGCAGCCCGGGACAGGGGGTTATATTGTACACCTTC.

V usage is TRBV9 and J usage is TRBJ2-1, with 11 bases identical to TRBD2. Germline trimming cut 3 bases from V and 1 base from J; bases unmatched to any gene: 3. Germline-derived CDR1 and CDR2 are SGDLS and YYNGEE. The CDR3 sequence is 16 residues long. The CDR3 DNA follows: TGTGCCAGCAGCGCCCCTAGCGGGAGGTCCTACAATGAGCAGTTCTTC. Its protein product is CASSAPSGRSYNEQFF. Combining the CDR3 with reference TRBV9 and TRBJ2-1 gives the whole variable domain DSGVTQTPKHLITATGQRVTLRCSPRSGDLSVYWYQQSLDQGLQFLIQYYNGEERAKGNILERFSAQQFPDLHSELNLSSLELGDSALYFCASSAPSGRSYNEQFFGPGTRLTVL.

The chain carries TRBV15 and TRBJ1-1, with TRBD1 matching 9 bases. The CDR3 spans 13 residues. With 9 bases clipped from V and 2 bases from J, the junction kept 4 bases outside the gene matches. The germline V gene encodes CDR1 LNHNV and CDR2 YYDKDF (reference sequence). CDR3 nucleotide sequence: TGTGCCACAAGGACAGGGGATAACACTGAAGCTTTCTTT. It yields the protein CATRTGDNTEAFF.